These T cell receptor beta chains were read from a single sample in a study of CD39 and CD103 CD8 tumor-infiltrating T cells. TCRdb keeps only in-frame clones here, not all; method: immunoSEQ multiplex PCR. The profile shows thousands of clones, more than 55% of them singletons. The specimen was CD8+ T cells sorted from blood. These receptors all stem from a human donor with head and neck squamous cell carcinoma. Each CDR3 is given with its conserved first and last residue. The D gene is left open where the match is weak. The size of a clone is reported for some rows only, either as once, few or many, or as a class for expanded clones.

>TRBD1|NA|TRBV7-6|TRBJ2-2
CASSLGKGQTNTGELFF
TGTGCCAGCAGCTTAGGAAAGGGACAGACGAACACCGGGGAGCTGTTTTTT
>NA|NA|TRBV4-1|TRBJ1-2
CASSQVLGYSHGYTF
TGCGCCAGCAGCCAAGTCCTAGGATATTCACATGGCTACACCTTC
>NA|NA|TRBV5-6|TRBJ2-1
CASSLDSLYNEQFF
TGTGCCAGCAGCTTAGACAGCTTATACAATGAGCAGTTCTTC
>TRBD1|NA|TRBV29-1|TRBJ2-3
CSAGQGSTDTQYF
TGCAGCGCCGGACAGGGGAGCACAGATACGCAGTATTTT
>NA|NA|TRBV5-1|TRBJ2-7
CASSFPDHGGTYEQYF
TGCGCCAGCAGCTTTCCCGACCATGGCGGGACCTACGAGCAGTACTTC
>NA|NA|TRBV27|TRBJ1-2
CASSLFPENYGYTF
TGTGCCAGCAGTTTATTTCCGGAGAACTATGGCTACACCTTC
>TRBD2|NA|TRBV6-4|TRBJ2-3
CASSKLAGGTDTQYF
TGTGCCAGCAGTAAGCTAGCGGGGGGGACAGATACGCAGTATTTT
>NA|NA|TRBV5-1|TRBJ2-7
CASSFETARDEQYF
TGCGCCAGTAGCTTTGAGACCGCCAGGGACGAGCAGTACTTC
>TRBD1|NA|TRBV19|TRBJ1-3
CASSLPGQGEWSSGNTIYF
TGTGCCAGTAGTCTGCCGGGACAGGGGGAGTGGTCCTCTGGAAACACCATATATTTT
>NA|NA|TRBV2|TRBJ2-3
CASGTGWGTDTQYF
TGTGCCAGCGGCACGGGGTGGGGTACAGATACGCAGTATTTT
>NA|NA|TRBV5-6|TRBJ1-2
CASSWGDGGYTF
TGTGCCAGCAGCTGGGGGGACGGTGGCTACACCTTC
>TRBD1|NA|TRBV14|TRBJ1-2
CASSIGTGAIPAFYGYTF
TGTGCCAGCAGCATCGGGACAGGGGCAATCCCCGCGTTCTATGGCTACACCTTC
>TRBD1|NA|TRBV30|TRBJ1-5
CAWSQGQGNEPQHF
TGTGCCTGGAGTCAAGGACAGGGTAACGAGCCCCAGCATTTT
>TRBD1|NA|TRBV13|TRBJ1-1
CASSLAGQGELTEAFF
TGTGCCAGCAGCTTAGCGGGACAGGGGGAACTCACTGAAGCTTTCTTT
>NA|NA|TRBV7-9|TRBJ1-6
CASSSGNSPLHF
TGTGCCAGCAGCTCAGGGAATTCACCCCTCCACTTT
>NA|NA|TRBV7-9|TRBJ2-1
CASSPIPGDRPYYNEQFF
TGTGCCAGCAGCCCCATACCCGGCGACAGGCCTTACTACAATGAGCAGTTCTTC
>TRBD2|NA|TRBV7-9|TRBJ2-3
CASSSPLAGGPDTQYF
TGTGCCAGCAGCTCTCCTCTAGCGGGGGGGCCAGATACGCAGTATTTT
>NA|few|TRBV7-9|TRBJ2-2
CASSLSPLRTGELFF
TGTGCCAGCAGCTTATCCCCACTTCGCACCGGGGAGCTGTTTTTT
>NA|NA|TRBV11-1|TRBJ2-7
CASSLVTGSSYEQYF
TGTGCCAGCAGCTTAGTCACAGGGAGCTCCTACGAGCAGTACTTC